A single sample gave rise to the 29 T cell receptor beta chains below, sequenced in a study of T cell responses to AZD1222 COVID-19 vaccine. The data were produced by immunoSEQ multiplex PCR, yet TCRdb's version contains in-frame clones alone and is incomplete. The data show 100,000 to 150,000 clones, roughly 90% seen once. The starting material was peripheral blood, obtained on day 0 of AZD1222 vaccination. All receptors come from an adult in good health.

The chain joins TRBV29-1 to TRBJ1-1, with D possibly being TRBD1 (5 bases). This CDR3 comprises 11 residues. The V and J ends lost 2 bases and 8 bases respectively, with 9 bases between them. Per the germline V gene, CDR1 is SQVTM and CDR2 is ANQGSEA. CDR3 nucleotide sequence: TGCAGCGTTGAAAGAGGGGTCGAAGCTTTCTTT. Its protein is CSVERGVEAFF.

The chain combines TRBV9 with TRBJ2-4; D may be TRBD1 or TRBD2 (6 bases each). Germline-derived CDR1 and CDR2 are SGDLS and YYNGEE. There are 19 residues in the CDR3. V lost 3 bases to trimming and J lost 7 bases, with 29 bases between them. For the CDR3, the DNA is TGTGCCAGCAGCGCACATCCCCTGGGGGGTTACAGGGAAGGGAACATTCAGTACTTC. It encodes CASSAHPLGGYREGNIQYF.

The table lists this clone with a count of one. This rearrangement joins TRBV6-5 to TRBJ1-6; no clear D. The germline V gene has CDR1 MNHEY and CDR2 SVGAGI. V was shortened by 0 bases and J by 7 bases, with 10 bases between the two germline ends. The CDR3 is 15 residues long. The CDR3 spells CASSYSTLQNSPLHF. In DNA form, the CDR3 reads TGTGCCAGCAGTTACTCGACCCTACAAAATTCACCCCTCCACTTT.

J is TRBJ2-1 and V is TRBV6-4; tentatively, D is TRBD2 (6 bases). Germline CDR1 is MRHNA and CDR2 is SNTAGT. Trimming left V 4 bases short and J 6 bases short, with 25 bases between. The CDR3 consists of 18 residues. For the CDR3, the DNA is TGTGCCAGCAGTGTCCGAGGGGCTGCCCGGAGGGCAAGCAATGAGCAGTTCTTC. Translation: CASSVRGAARRASNEQFF.

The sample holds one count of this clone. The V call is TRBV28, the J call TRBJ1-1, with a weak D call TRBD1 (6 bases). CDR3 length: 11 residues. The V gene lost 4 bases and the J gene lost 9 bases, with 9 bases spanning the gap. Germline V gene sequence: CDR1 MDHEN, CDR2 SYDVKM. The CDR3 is CASSSTGKAFF. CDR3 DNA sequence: TGTGCCAGCAGTTCCACAGGGAAAGCTTTCTTT.

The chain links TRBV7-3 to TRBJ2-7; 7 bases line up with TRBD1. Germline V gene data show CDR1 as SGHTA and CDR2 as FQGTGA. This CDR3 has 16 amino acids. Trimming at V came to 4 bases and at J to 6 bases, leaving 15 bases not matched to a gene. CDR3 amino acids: CASSYHPHKDRAEQYF. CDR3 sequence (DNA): TGTGCCAGCAGCTACCATCCGCATAAAGACAGGGCCGAGCAGTACTTC. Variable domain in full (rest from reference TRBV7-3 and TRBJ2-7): GAGVSQTPSNKVTEKGKYVELRCDPISGHTALYWYRQSLGQGPEFLIYFQGTGAADDSGLPNDRFFAVRPEGSVSTLKIQRTERGDSAVYLCASSYHPHKDRAEQYFGPGTRLTVT.

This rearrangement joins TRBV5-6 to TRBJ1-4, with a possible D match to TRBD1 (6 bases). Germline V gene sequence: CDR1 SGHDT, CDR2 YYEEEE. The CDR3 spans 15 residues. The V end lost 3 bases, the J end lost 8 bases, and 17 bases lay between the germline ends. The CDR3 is CASSSTGQLGEKLFF. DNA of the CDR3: TGTGCCAGCAGCTCGACAGGACAGTTGGGAGAAAAACTGTTTTTT. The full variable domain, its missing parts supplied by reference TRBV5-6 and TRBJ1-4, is DAGVTQSPTHLIKTRGQQVTLRCSPKSGHDTVSWYQQALGQGPQFIFQYYEEEERQRGNFPDRFSGHQFPNYSSELNVNALLLGDSALYLCASSSTGQLGEKLFFGSGTQLSVL.

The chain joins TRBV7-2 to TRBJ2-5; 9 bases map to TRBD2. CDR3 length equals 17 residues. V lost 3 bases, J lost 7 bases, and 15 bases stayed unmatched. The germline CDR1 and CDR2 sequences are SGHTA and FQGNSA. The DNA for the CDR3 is TGTGCCAGCAGCTTTCAGGTTGGCGGGGGGGCCGATGGGACCCAGTACTTC. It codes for CASSFQVGGGADGTQYF. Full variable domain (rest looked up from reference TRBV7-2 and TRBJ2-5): GAGVSQSPSNKVTEKGKDVELRCDPISGHTALYWYRQSLGQGLEFLIYFQGNSAPDKSGLPSDRFSAERTGGSVSTLTIQRTQQEDSAVYLCASSFQVGGGADGTQYFGPGTRLLVL.

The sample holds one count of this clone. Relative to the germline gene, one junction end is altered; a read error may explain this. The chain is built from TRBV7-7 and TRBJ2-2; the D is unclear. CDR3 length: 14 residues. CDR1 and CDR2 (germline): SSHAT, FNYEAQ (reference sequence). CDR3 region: CASSLAQYTGELFF. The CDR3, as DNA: TGTGCTAGCAGCTTAGCCCAGTACACCGGGGAGCTGTTTTTT.

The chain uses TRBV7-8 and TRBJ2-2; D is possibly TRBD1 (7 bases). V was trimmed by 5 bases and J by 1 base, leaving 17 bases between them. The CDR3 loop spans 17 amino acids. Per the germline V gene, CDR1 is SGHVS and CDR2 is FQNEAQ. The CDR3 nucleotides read TGTGCCAGCAGCGCCAGGGGGGCGGGGTGGAACACCGGGGAGCTGTTTTTT. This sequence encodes CASSARGAGWNTGELFF.

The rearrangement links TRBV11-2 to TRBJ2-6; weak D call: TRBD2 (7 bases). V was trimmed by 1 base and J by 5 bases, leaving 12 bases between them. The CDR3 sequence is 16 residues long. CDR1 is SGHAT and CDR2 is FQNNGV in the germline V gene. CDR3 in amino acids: CASSLVGGGWANVLTF. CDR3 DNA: TGTGCCAGCAGCTTAGTCGGCGGGGGCTGGGCCAACGTCCTGACTTTC.

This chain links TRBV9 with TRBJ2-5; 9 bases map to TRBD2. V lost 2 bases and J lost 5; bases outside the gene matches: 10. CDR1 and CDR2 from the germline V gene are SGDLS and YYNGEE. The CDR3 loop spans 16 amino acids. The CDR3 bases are TGTGCCAGCAGCGTCACCATAGCGGGAGAGGACGAGACCCAGTACTTC. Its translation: CASSVTIAGEDETQYF.

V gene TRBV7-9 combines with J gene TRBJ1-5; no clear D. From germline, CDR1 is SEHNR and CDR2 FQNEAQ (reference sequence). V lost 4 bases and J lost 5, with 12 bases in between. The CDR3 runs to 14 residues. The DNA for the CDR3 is TGTGCCAGCAGCTCCGGCGGAAGCGATCAGCCCCAGCATTTT. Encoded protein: CASSSGGSDQPQHF. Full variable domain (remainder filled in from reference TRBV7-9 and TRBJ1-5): DTGVSQNPRHKITKRGQNVTFRCDPISEHNRLYWYRQTLGQGPEFLTYFQNEAQLEKSRLLSDRFSAERPKGSFSTLEIQRTEQGDSAMYLCASSSGGSDQPQHFGDGTRLSIL.

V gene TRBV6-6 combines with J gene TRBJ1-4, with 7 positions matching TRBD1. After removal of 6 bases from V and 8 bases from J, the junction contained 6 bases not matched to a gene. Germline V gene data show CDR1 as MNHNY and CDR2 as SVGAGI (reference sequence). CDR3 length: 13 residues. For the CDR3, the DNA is TGTGCCAGCAGCCAGGGGGTACGGGAAAAACTGTTTTTT. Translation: CASSQGVREKLFF.

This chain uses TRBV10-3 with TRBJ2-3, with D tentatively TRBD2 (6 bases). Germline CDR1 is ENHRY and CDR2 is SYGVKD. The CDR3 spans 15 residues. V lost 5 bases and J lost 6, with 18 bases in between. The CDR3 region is CAISKGTGTFDTQYF. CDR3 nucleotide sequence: TGTGCCATCAGTAAAGGAACCGGGACTTTCGATACGCAGTATTTT.

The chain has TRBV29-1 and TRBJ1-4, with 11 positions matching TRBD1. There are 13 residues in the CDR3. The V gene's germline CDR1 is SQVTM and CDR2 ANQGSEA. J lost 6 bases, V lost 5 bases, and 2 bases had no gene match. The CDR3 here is CSVQDRGHEKLFF. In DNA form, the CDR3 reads TGCAGCGTTCAGGACAGGGGGCATGAAAAACTGTTTTTT.

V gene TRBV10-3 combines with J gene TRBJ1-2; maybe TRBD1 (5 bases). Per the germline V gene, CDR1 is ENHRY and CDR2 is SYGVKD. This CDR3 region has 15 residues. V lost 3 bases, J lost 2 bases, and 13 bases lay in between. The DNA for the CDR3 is TGTGCCATCAGTGATGGGTATGGGGCCAACTATGGCTACACCTTC. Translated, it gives CAISDGYGANYGYTF.

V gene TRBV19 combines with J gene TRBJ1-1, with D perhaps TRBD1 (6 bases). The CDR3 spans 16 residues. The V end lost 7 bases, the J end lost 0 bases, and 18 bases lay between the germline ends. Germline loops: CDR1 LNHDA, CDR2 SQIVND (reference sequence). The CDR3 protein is CASKGGRRSLNTEAFF. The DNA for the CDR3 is TGTGCCAGTAAGGGGGGGAGGAGGTCCCTGAACACTGAAGCTTTCTTT. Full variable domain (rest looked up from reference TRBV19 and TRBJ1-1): DGGITQSPKYLFRKEGQNVTLSCEQNLNHDAMYWYRQDPGQGLRLIYYSQIVNDFQKGDIAEGYSVSREKKESFPLTVTSAQKNPTAFYLCASKGGRRSLNTEAFFGQGTRLTVV.

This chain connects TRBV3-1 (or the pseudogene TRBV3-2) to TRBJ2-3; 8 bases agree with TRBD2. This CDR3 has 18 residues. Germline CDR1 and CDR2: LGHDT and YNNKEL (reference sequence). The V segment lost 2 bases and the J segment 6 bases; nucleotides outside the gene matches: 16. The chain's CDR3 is CASSQHSLGGGMRDTQYF. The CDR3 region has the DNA TGTGCCAGCAGCCAACACTCCTTGGGCGGGGGGATGAGGGATACGCAGTATTTT.

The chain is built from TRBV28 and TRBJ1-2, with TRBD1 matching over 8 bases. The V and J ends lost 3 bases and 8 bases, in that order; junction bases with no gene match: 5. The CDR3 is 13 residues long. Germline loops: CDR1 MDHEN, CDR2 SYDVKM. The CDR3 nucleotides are TGTGCCAGCAGTTTGACAGGGGCCAGAGGCTACACCTTC. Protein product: CASSLTGARGYTF.

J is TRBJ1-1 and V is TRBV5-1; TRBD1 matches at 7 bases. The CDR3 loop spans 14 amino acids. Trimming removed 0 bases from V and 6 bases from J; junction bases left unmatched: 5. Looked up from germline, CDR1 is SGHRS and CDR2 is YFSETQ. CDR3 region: CASSLEGASPEAFF. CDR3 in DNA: TGCGCCAGCAGCTTGGAGGGGGCTTCACCTGAAGCTTTCTTT.

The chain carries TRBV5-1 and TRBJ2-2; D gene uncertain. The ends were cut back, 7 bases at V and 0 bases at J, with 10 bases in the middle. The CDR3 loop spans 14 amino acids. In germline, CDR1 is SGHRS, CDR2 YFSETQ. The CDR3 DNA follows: TGCGCCAGCTGTACAGAGACGAACACCGGGGAGCTGTTTTTT. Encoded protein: CASCTETNTGELFF.

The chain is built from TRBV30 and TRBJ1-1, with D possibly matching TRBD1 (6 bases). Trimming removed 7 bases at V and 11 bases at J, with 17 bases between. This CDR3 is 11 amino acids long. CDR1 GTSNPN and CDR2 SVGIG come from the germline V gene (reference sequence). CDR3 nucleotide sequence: TGTGCCTCGATGGGGGCGGGAAGGGCTTTCTTT. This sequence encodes CASMGAGRAFF.

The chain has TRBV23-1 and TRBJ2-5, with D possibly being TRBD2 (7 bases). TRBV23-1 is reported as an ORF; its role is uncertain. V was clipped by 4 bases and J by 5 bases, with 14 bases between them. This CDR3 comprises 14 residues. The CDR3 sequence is CASSLYEGGETQYF. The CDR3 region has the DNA TGCGCCAGCAGTCTCTACGAGGGGGGGGAGACCCAGTACTTC.

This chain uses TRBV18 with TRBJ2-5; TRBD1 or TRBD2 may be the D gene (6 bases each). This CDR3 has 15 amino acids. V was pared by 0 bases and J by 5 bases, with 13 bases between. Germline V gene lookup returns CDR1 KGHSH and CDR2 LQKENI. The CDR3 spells CASSPPEQGGETQYF. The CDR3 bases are TGTGCCAGCTCACCACCAGAACAGGGAGGTGAGACCCAGTACTTC.

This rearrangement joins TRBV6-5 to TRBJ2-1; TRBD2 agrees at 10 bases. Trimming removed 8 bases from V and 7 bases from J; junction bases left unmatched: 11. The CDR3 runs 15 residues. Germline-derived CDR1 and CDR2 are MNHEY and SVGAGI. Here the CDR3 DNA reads TGTGCCAGCGGTCAGAGGGAGCGGGAGGGTAATGAGCAGTTCTTC. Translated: CASGQREREGNEQFF.

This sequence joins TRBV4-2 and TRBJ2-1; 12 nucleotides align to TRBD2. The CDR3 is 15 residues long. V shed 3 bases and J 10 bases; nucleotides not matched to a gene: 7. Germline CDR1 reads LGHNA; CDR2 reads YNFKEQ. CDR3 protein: CASSQSVLAGGEQFF. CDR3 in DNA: TGTGCCAGCAGCCAGAGTGTACTAGCGGGAGGCGAGCAGTTCTTC.

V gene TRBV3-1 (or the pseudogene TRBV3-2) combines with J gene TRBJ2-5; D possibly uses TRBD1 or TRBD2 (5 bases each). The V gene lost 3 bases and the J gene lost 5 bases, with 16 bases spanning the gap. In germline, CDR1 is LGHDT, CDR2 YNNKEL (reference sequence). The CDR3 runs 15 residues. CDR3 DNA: TGTGCCAGCAGCCACATCCCGGGACCACCTGAGACCCAGTACTTC. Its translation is CASSHIPGPPETQYF.

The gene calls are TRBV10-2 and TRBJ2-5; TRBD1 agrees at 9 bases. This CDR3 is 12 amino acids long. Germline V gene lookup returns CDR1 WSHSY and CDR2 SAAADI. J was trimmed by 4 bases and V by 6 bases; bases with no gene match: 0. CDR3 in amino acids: CASRGQGETQYF. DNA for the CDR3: TGCGCCAGCAGGGGACAGGGAGAGACCCAGTACTTC.